This TCR beta chain was captured in a study of T-cell reconstitution after alpha-beta-depleted transplantation in children. Unique molecular identifiers were built into the TCRbeta library. Via MiXCR, TCRdb re-called the PCR reads, giving one row per CDR3 protein. Of 450,000 to 550,000 distinct CDR3 sequences in the sample, roughly 10% were seen once. CDR1 is DFQATT and CDR2 is SNEGSKA in the germline V gene (reference sequence). This CDR3 has 14 residues. V was clipped by 2 bases and J by 1 base, with 11 bases between them. This clonotype has a handful of counts. The clonotype was recovered from a female patient younger than 10 who had a stem cell transplant for aplastic anemia, so the T cells may come from the graft donor. The gene calls are TRBV20-1 and TRBJ1-1; D is possibly TRBD1 (6 bases). Here the sequenced sample was PBMCs, mostly from graft donor cells, taken 180 days after TCRalphabeta/CD19-depleted stem cell transplant. The chain's CDR3 is CSARPGATNTEAFF. CDR3 nucleotide sequence: TGCAGTGCTAGACCAGGGGCGACGAACACTGAAGCTTTCTTT.